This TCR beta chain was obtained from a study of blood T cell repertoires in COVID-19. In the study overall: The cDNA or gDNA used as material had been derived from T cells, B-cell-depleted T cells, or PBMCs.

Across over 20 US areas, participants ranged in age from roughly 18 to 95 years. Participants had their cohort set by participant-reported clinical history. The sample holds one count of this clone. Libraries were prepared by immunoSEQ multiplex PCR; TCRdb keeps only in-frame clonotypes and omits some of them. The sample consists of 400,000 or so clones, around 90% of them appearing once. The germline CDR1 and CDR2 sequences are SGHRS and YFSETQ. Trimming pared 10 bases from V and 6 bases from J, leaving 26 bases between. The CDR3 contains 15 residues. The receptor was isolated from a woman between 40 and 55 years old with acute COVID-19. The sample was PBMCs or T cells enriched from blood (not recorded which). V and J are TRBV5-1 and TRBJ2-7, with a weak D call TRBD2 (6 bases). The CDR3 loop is CARPLSGRDSPEQYF. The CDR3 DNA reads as TGCGCCCGTCCACTTTCGGGAAGGGACTCCCCCGAGCAGTACTTC.